This T cell receptor beta chain stems from a study of blood T cell repertoires in COVID-19 (dated by TCRdb to the early 2020s). Background on the whole study: Collaborator samples came from the United States, Italy and Spain and covered acute and convalescent phases of COVID-19. The prospective study material was composed of cDNA or gDNA derived from T cells, B-cell-depleted T cells, or PBMCs. The dataset comprised deeply sampled blood TCRbeta repertoires from subjects exposed to, actively infected with, or recovered from COVID-19. The repertoires were made available in a free public database intended to serve as a resource for research on the immune response to SARS-CoV-2. Samples came from the ongoing ImmuneRACE study (first 160 participants) plus 1,254 subjects from 6 global collaborators. The sample metadata nearly always contained a de-identified subject ID, COVID-19 status, age in years and sex. HLA class I and class II types, where available, came from metadata supplied by the sample provider rather than from assay-based typing.

V is reduced by 6 bases and J by 1 base, leaving a spacing of 10 bases between them. CDR1 SNHLY and CDR2 FYNNEI are derived from the germline V gene. The CDR3 starts with the cysteine, ends with the phenylalanine, and has 13 residues. CDR3 DNA only is kept here, 39 bases in frame from base 1. TCRbeta CDR3 regions were amplified from genomic DNA by means of the immunoSEQ Assay, a bias-controlled multiplex PCR. Turning to the authors' computational methods: The number of nucleated cells in each sample was estimated by amplification of reference gene primers within the assay. Sequence reads were collapsed and filtered to measure the absolute abundance of every unique TCRbeta CDR3 rearrangement. For each sample, productive Simpson clonality was calculated as the square root of Simpson's diversity index across productive rearrangements. The table comes from immuneACCESS by way of TCRdb, which keeps in-frame sequences with V and J called. Part of the clones is missing from these tables; in studies checked, under half for an unresolved V gene and the rest for unknown reasons. V, J and clone size derive from that table, while D and trimming were established from the DNA sequence. The sample table lists 80,000 or so clones, more than 75% of them with a count of one. The ten largest clones capture about 10% of the sample.

This clone has only a few counts. The clone's antigen remains unknown. No clone much larger than this one lies a single base away; base qualities are absent. General findings and caveats noted by the study authors: The amount of clinical and demographic metadata varied by source and participant and was provided uncurated.

At one collaborating source in Seattle, patients were enrolled during active infection and were followed longitudinally through the course of disease. The collaborating institutions used their own protocols to collect whole blood in K2EDTA tubes. For TCRbeta analysis, collaborator samples were shipped as frozen whole blood, as isolated PBMCs, or as DNA extracted from either sample type. The receptor comes from a man in his fifties or sixties with COVID-19, enrolled during active disease. The sequence links TRBV2 to TRBJ2-7, and perhaps TRBD2 as D gene, on 5 matching bases. Sequenced: peripheral blood. The bases read TGTGCCAGCAGGCGGACTCAATCCTACGAGCAGTACTTC. Protein translation: CASRRTQSYEQYF. Supplemented by the reference TRBV2 and TRBJ2-7 proteins around the CDR3, the complete variable domain is EPEVTQTPSHQVTQMGQEVILRCVPISNHLYFYWYRQILGQKVEFLVSFYNNEISEKSEIFDDQFSVERPDGSNFTLKIRSTKLEDSAMYFCASRRTQSYEQYFGPGTRLTVT.